This T cell receptor (beta chain) was found in a study of blood T cell repertoires in COVID-19. The table came from immunoSEQ multiplex PCR; TCRdb's copy has only in-frame clones and leaves some out. This sample has 130,000 or so clones, with 80% to 90% found just once. V lost 5 bases to trimming and J lost 7 bases, with 11 bases between them. The CDR3 loop spans 13 amino acids. The sample consisted of peripheral blood. The chain couples TRBV12-3 or TRBV12-4 to TRBJ1-4, with D possibly being TRBD1 (5 bases). The clonotype was recovered from a man older than 75 with active or convalescent COVID-19. CDR3 in DNA: TGTGCCAGCAGTCCGCAGGGTAGTGAAAAACTGTTTTTT. Translation: CASSPQGSEKLFF.